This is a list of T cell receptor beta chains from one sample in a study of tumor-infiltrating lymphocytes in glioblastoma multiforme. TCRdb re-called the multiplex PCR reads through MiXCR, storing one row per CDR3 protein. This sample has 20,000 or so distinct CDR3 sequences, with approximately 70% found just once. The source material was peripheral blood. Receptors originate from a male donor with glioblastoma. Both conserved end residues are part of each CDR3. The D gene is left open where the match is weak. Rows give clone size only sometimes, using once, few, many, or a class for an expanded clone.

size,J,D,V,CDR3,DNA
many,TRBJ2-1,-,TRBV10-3,CATGSDRSSYNEQFF,TGTGCCACCGGGTCCGACAGGAGCTCCTACAATGAGCAGTTCTTC
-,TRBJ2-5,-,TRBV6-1,CASSEDRLGQETQYF,TGTGCCAGCAGTGAAGACAGGTTGGGACAAGAGACCCAATACTTC
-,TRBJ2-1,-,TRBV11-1,CAGSSGGAYNGQFF,TGTGCCGGCAGCTCAGGGGGGGCATACAATGGGCAGTTCTTC
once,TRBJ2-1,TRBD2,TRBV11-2,CASSLVGSGRQFF,TGTGCCAGCAGCTTAGTAGGTAGCGGGAGGCAGTTCTTC
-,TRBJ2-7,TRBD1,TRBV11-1,CASSWDRLSYEQYF,TGTGCCAGCAGCTGGGACAGACTCTCCTACGAGCAATACTTC
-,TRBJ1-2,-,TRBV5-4,CASSLKIGRSYGYTF,TGTGCCAGTAGCTTGAAGATTGGGAGGTCCTATGGCTACACCTTC
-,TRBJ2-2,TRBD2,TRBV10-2,CASRRGGTGELFF,TGCGCCAGCAGACGGGGAGGGACCGGGGAGCTGTTTTTT
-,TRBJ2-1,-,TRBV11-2,CASTLGGYNERFF,TGTGCCAGCACCTTGGGGGGCTACAATGAGCGGTTCTTC
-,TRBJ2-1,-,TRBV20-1,CSARDRVSYIEQFF,TGCAGTGCTAGAGATCGGGTCTCCTACATTGAGCAGTTCTTC
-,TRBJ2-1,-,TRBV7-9,CASGFDGRGLNEQFF,TGTGCCAGCGGCTTCGATGGCCGAGGTCTCAATGAGCAGTTCTTC
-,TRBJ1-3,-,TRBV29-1,CSANRYSSGNTIYF,TGCAGCGCGAACCGTTACAGCTCTGGAAACACCATATATTTT
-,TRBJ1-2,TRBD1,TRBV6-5,CASSYFGGQGYVYTF,TGTGCCAGCAGTTATTTTGGGGGACAGGGGTATGTCTATACCTTC
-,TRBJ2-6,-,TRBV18,CASSPPLGGSGANVLTF,TGTGCCAGCTCACCACCCTTGGGGGGCTCTGGGGCCAACGTCCTGACTTTC
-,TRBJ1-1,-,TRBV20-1,CSVKDTEAFF,TGCAGTGTCAAGGACACTGAAGCTTTCTTT
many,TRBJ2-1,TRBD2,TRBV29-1,CSVPGLAVYNEQSF,TGCAGCGTTCCGGGACTAGCGGTCTACAATGAGCAGTCCTTC
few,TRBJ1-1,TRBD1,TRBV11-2,CASSMTGRTEAFF,TGTGCCAGCAGTATGACAGGGAGGACTGAAGCTTTCTTT
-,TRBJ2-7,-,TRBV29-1,CSGRTGDHEQYF,TGCAGCGGAAGGACGGGGGACCACGAGCAGTACTTC
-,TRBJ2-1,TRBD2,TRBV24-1,CATSECLVAGDEQFF,TGTGCCACCAGTGAATGTCTAGTAGCGGGAGATGAGCAGTTCTTC
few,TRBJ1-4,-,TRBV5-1,CASSLGAHPEEKLFF,TGCGCCAGCAGCTTGGGGGCCCACCCCGAAGAAAAACTGTTTTTT
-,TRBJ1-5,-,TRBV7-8,CARSLGGPGRIYSNQPQHF,TGTGCCAGGAGCCTAGGAGGGCCAGGGAGGATTTATAGCAATCAGCCCCAGCATTTT
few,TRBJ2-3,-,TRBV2,CASIISTDTQYF,TGTGCCAGCATTATTAGCACAGATACGCAGTATTTT
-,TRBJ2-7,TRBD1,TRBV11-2,CASSSGTGETYEQYF,TGTGCCAGCAGTTCCGGGACAGGTGAAACCTACGAGCAGTACTTC
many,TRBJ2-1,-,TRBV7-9,CASSAITSEQFF,TGTGCCAGCAGCGCCATTACTAGCGAGCAGTTCTTC
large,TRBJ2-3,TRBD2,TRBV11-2,CASTKAGGDTQYF,TGTGCCAGCACTAAAGCGGGAGGCGATACGCAGTATTTT
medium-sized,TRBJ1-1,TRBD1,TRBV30,CAWFPGTGGTEAFF,TGTGCCTGGTTTCCCGGGACAGGGGGCACTGAAGCTTTCTTT
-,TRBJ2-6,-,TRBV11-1,CASSETGIANVLTF,TGTGCCAGCAGCGAAACAGGGATAGCCAACGTCCTGACTTTC
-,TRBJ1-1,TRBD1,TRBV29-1,CIVEGQDPDTEAFF,TGCATCGTTGAAGGACAGGATCCAGACACTGAAGCTTTCTTT
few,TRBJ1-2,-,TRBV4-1,CASLQDRYRSNYGYTF,TGCGCCAGCCTCCAAGATAGGTACAGATCTAACTATGGCTACACCTTC
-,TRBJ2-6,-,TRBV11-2,CASSYIQWSGANVLTF,TGTGCCAGCAGCTACATTCAGTGGTCTGGGGCCAATGTCCTGACTTTC
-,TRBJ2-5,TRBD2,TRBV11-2,CASSLRGRWETQYF,TGTGCCAGCAGCTTACGCGGGAGGTGGGAGACCCAGTACTTC
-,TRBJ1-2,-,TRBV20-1,CSASGGTEFYGYTF,TGCAGTGCTAGTGGTGGGACCGAGTTCTATGGCTACACCTTC
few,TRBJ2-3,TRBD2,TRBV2,CASSGGLAGDTQYF,TGTGCCAGCAGTGGAGGACTAGCGGGAGATACGCAGTATTTT
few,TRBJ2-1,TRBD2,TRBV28,CASSPGTSGYNEQFF,TGTGCCAGCAGTCCCGGGACTAGCGGTTACAATGAGCAGTTCTTC
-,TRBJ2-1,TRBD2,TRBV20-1,CSASWTSGYNEQFF,TGCAGTGCTTCCTGGACTAGCGGATACAATGAGCAGTTCTTC
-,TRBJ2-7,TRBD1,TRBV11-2,CASSFTGVYEQYF,TGTGCCAGCAGTTTCACAGGGGTCTATGAGCAGTACTTC
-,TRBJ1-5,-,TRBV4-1,CASQDFGRLSNQPQHF,TGCGCCAGCCAAGATTTCGGACGGTTAAGCAATCAGCCCCAGCATTTT
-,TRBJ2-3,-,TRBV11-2,CASSSVWGALGMQYF,TGTGCCAGCAGCTCCGTCTGGGGTGCACTCGGGATGCAGTATTTT
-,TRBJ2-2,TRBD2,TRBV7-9,CASSRLAVGTGELFF,TGTGCCAGCAGCCGACTAGCGGTAGGCACCGGGGAGCTGTTTTTT
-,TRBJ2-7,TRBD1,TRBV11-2,CASSFDTGDYEQYF,TGTGCCAGCAGCTTCGACACAGGGGACTACGAGCAGTACTTC
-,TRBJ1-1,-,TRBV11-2,CASSLDPSTEAFF,TGTGCCAGCAGCTTAGATCCATCAACTGAAGCTTTCTTT
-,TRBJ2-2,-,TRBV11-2,CASTFPAHTTGELFF,TGTGCCAGCACCTTCCCGGCACATACCACCGGGGAGCTGTTTTTT
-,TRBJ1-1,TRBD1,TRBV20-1,CSATDRVHAMNTEAFF,TGCAGTGCCACGGACAGGGTCCATGCCATGAACACTGAAGCTTTCTTT
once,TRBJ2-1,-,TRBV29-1,CSAVGAWNEQFF,TGCAGCGCCGTCGGCGCCTGGAATGAGCAGTTCTTC
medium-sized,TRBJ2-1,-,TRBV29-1,CSGRGYNEQFF,TGCAGCGGGAGGGGATACAATGAGCAGTTCTTC
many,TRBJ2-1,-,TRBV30,CAWEAAAYNEQFF,TGTGCCTGGGAAGCAGCAGCTTACAATGAGCAGTTCTTC
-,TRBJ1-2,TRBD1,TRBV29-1,CSVVTSGTENYGYIF,TGCAGCGTCGTAACATCCGGGACAGAAAACTATGGCTACATCTTC
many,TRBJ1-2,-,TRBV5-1,CASSLATEVYGYTF,TGCGCCAGCAGCCTAGCGACAGAAGTGTATGGCTACACCTTC
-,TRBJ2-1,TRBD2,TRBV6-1,CASSDTSGVNEQFF,TGTGCCAGCAGTGATACTAGCGGAGTGAATGAGCAGTTCTTC
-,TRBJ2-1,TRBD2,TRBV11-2,CASSLDSGGLSNEQFF,TGTGCCAGCAGCTTAGATTCGGGGGGACTTTCAAATGAGCAGTTCTTC
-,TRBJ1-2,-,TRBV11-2,CARRLDLDKTNTF,TGTGCCAGGAGATTAGATTTGGACAAGACCAACACCTTC
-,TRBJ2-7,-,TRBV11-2,CASNLEVGRAYDRYF,TGTGCCAGCAACTTAGAGGTTGGCAGGGCGTACGATCGGTACTTC
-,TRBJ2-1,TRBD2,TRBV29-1,CSVANSGTSGINEQFF,TGCAGCGTCGCAAACTCCGGGACTAGCGGGATAAATGAGCAGTTCTTC
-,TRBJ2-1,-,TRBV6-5,CASSYRRGANEQFF,TGTGCCAGCAGTTACCGGAGGGGAGCCAATGAGCAGTTCTTC
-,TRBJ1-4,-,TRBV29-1,CSVGGIGGGEKLFF,TGCAGCGTCGGTGGAATCGGGGGGGGTGAAAAACTGTTTTTT
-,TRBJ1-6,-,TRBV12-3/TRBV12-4,CACSSRTDFNSPLHF,TGTGCCTGCAGTTCTAGGACAGATTTTAATTCACCCCTGCACTTT